This TCR beta chain was profiled in a study of blood T cell repertoires in COVID-19. Study summary: T cells, B-cell-depleted T cells, or PBMCs supplied cDNA or gDNA.

Some clones are missing from TCRdb's copy, which holds only in-frame ones; the method was immunoSEQ multiplex PCR. The data contain about 80,000 clones, approximately 83% of them singletons. Germline assignment: CDR1 SSHAT and CDR2 FNYEAQ (reference sequence). The CDR3 consists of 15 residues. After removal of 6 bases from V and 7 bases from J, the junction contained 12 bases not matched to a gene. This TCR was sampled from a human donor in a cohort sampled during active COVID-19. The chain couples TRBV7-7 to TRBJ1-5, with 7 nucleotides matching TRBD1. Material: peripheral blood. CDR3 sequence: CASRSGTAKKQPQHF. CDR3 DNA: TGTGCCAGCAGATCTGGGACAGCGAAAAAACAGCCCCAGCATTTT.